This T cell receptor (beta chain) was found in a study of a mutant IDH1 vaccine in newly diagnosed glioma. Study-wide background: Earlier therapy was either radiotherapy, temozolomide, or both, and most got both. Findings and caveats of the study: There seemed to be no relation between pseudoprogression and changes in top peripheral T cell clonotypes.

Time point meaning: week 5, during vaccination. In every dose of vaccine, 300 ug of mutant IDH1 20-mer peptide was given alongside topical imiquimod. Using immunoSEQ multiplex PCR, the repertoire was profiled, and TCRdb retains in-frame clones only, with some absent. Found here are over 55,000 clones, 70% to 90% of them singletons; the top ten hold approximately 4.2%. The V end lost 6 bases, the J end lost 6 bases, and 14 bases lay between the germline ends. Germline CDR1 reads LNHDA; CDR2 reads SQIVND (reference sequence). This CDR3 region has 14 residues. Turning to this clone: Its matching antigen is unknown.

The J gene is TRBJ2-2, the V gene TRBV19; maybe TRBD2 (6 bases). The TCR was taken from a woman between 40 and 50 years old with glioma. Sequences were derived from PBMCs, sampled from a glioma patient whose treatment included an IDH1 peptide vaccine. CDR3 bases: TGTGCCAGTAGACCGGGAGCCCTCGCCGGGGAGCTGTTTTTT. Translating it yields CASRPGALAGELFF. The complete variable domain, with remaining parts taken from reference TRBV19 and TRBJ2-2, reads DGGITQSPKYLFRKEGQNVTLSCEQNLNHDAMYWYRQDPGQGLRLIYYSQIVNDFQKGDIAEGYSVSREKKESFPLTVTSAQKNPTAFYLCASRPGALAGELFFGEGSRLTVL.